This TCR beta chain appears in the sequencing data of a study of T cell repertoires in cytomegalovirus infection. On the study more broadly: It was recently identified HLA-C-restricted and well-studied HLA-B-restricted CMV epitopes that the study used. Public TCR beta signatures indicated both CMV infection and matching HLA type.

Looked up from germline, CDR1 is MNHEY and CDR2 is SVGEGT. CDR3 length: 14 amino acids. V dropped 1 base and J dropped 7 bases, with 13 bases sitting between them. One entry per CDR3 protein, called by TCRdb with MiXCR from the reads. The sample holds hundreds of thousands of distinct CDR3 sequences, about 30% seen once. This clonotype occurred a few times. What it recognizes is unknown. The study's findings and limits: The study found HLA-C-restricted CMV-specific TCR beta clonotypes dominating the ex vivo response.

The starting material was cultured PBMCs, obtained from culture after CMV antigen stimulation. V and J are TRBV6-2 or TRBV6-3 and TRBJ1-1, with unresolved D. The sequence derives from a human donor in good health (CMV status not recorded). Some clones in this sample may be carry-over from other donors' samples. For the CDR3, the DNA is TGTGCCAGCAGTTACTATGGCGGAGAGGTTGAAGCTTTCTTT. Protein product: CASSYYGGEVEAFF.